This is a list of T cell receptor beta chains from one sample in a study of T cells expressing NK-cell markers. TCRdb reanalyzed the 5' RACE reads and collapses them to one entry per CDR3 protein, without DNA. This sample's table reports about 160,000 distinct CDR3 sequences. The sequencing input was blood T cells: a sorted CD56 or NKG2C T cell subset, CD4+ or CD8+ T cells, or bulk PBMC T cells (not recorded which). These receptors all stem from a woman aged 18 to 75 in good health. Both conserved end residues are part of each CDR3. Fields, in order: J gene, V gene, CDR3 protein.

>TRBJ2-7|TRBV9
CASSVEQGAHEQYF
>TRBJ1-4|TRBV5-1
CASSVLGTSNEKLFF
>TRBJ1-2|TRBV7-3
CASSLNAGSRGYTF
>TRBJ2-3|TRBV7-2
CASSSQGGPDTQYF
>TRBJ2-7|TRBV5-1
CASSETGTSGSLWQYF
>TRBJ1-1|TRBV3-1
CASSQDRGEAVGAFF
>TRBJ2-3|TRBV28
CASSSPGQGLKDTQYF
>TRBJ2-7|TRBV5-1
CASSPGTGGREQYF
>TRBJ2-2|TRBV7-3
CASSLVPAGGTGELFF
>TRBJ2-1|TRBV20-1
CSAGTSGGAKNEQFF
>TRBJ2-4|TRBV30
CAWSPAESLAKNIQYF
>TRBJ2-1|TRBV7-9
CASSSTLAGGRVREQFF
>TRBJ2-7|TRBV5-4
CASSLDSGGGYEQYF
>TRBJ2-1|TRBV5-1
CASSLVISGRASYNEQFF
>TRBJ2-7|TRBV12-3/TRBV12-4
CASSLAGLHEQYF
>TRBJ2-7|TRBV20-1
CSAEVWGDRGSYEQYF
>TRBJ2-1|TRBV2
CASSARVLAGYPFF
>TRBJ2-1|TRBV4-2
CASTEHLGEQFF
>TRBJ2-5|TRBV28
CASRRTGGRETQYF
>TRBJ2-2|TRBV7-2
CASSFRQANTGELFF
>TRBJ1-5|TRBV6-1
CASSEAHGYSNQPQHF
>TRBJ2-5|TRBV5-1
CASSSGQYEETQYF
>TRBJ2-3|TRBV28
CASSLVKGGTDTQYF
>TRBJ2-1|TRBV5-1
CASSLPLAGVDNEQFF
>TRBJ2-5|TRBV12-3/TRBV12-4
CASRSFGQGAVETQYF
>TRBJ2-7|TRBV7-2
CASSSRTDHYEQYF
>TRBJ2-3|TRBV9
CASSVGSGSQTDTQYF
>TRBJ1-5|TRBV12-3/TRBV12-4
CASNRVGRNQPQHF
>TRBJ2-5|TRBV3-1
CASSRFRQPSSETQYF
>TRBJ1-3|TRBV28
CASRTTASGNTIYF
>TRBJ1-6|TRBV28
CASSLEEGFHF
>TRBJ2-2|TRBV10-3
CAIRSGEPGELFF
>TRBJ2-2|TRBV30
CAWSVQGAGELFF
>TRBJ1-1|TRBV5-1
CASRLDPDTEAFF
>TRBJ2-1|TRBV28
CASTTPVTSSFLLNEQFF
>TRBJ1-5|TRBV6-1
CASGAGRGGANQPQHF
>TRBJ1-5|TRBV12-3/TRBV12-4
CASSLGSRTNQPQHF
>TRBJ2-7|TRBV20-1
CSARGRRGSYEVQYF
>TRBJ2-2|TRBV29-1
CSVVGLAGGRRGDTGELFF
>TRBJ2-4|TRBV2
CASKATGGLEIQYF
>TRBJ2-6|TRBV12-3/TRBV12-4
CASSLGFGSGANVLTF
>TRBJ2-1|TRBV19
CASSIGPYSGRDGNEQFF
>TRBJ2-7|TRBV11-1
CASSKSDRGSYEQYF
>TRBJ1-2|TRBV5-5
CASTPSSLYGYTF
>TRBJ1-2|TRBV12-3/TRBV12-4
CASRPRGSYGYTF
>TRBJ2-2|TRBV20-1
CSANPASRSSGELFF
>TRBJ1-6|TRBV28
CASSSGEGPNSPLHF
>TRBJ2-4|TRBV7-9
CASSPLAGANDIQYF
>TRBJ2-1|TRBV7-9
CASSRPGLGAKDEQFF
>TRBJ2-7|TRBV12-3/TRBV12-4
CASRLGHLYEQYF
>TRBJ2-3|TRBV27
CASSWAGARDTQYF
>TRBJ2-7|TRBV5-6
CASSLLLDPSSYEQYF
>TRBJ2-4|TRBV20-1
CSAPDKKYRNIQYF
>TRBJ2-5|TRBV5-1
CASSWEGRSETQYF